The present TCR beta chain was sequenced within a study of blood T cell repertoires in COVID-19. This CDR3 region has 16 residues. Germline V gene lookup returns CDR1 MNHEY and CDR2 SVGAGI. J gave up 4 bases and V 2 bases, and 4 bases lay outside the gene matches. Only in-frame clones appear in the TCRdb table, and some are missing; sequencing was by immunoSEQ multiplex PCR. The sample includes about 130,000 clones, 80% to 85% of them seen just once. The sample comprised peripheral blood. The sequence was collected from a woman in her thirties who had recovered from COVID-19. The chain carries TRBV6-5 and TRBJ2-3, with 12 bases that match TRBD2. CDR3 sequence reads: CASSYLTSGSSDTQYF. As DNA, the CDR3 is TGTGCCAGCAGTTACCTGACTAGCGGGAGTTCAGATACGCAGTATTTT.